The T cell receptor (beta chain) under discussion was sequenced for a study of T cell responses to AZD1222 COVID-19 vaccine. Comment on this clone: The antigen is not known.

The repertoire was sequenced with immunoSEQ multiplex PCR; TCRdb's copy has only in-frame clones and lacks some. The profile shows approximately 140,000 clones, about 91% of them singletons. Findings and limits, study-wide: Sampling that yielded the repertoires occurred only after the peak T cell response. Spike-specific TCR breadth and depth rose after two AZD1222 doses.

This receptor was identified in an adult in good health. This specimen was peripheral blood, taken on day 0 of AZD1222 vaccination.

As DNA, the CDR3 is TGTGCCAGCAGTTACCGCCCGGGACAGGGAGATACTGAAGCTTTCTTT. This encodes CASSYRPGQGDTEAFF. The chain couples TRBV6-5 to TRBJ1-1; 9 nucleotides agree with TRBD1. The junction had 9 bases not matched to a gene; V was cut back by 2 bases and J by 5 bases. The germline V gene encodes CDR1 MNHEY and CDR2 SVGAGI. This CDR3 spans 16 amino acids.